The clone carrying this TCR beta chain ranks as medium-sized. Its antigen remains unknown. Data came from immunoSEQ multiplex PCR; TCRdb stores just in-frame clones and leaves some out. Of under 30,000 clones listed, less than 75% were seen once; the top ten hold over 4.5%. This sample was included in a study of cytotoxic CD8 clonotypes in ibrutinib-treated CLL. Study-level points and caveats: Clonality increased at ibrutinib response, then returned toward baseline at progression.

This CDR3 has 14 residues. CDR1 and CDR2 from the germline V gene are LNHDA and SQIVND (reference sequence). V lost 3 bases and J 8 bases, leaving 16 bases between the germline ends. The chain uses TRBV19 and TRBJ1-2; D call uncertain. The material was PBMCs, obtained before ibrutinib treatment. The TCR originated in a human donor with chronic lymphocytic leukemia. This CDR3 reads CASSMPLRVSGYTF. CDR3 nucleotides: TGTGCCAGTAGTATGCCCCTTCGGGTTTCCGGCTACACCTTC.